The next 23 T cell receptor beta chains were all read from a single sample in a study of blood T cell repertoires in COVID-19. Sequencing used immunoSEQ multiplex PCR; TCRdb keeps in-frame clones, though not all of them. The sample has some 110,000 clones, around four fifths seen once. Sequencing used peripheral blood. Receptors were obtained from a man between 65 and 80 years old with active or convalescent COVID-19.

For this clone: Other DNA sequences in the same sample also yield this CDR3. This chain uses TRBV12-5 with TRBJ2-1, with 10 bases lining up with TRBD2. V lost 6 bases, J lost 6 bases, and 2 bases stayed unmatched. The CDR3 has 13 amino acids. Germline lookup yields CDR1 LGHNT and CDR2 FRNRAP. The CDR3 sequence: CASGLAGINEQFF. The CDR3 DNA is TGTGCTAGTGGACTAGCGGGGATCAATGAGCAGTTCTTC.

V is TRBV5-4 and J is TRBJ2-5; no firm D call. This CDR3 has 15 amino acids. In germline, CDR1 is SGHNT, CDR2 YYREEE (reference sequence). Trimming left V 2 bases short and J 4 bases short, with 15 bases between. DNA of the CDR3: TGTGCCAGCAGCTTAAGCGCGAATCCCGCAGAGACCCAGTACTTC. Translation: CASSLSANPAETQYF.

This chain connects TRBV5-1 to TRBJ1-2; D is possibly TRBD1 (6 bases). The CDR3 extends over 12 amino acids. Germline V lookup: CDR1 SGHRS, CDR2 YFSETQ. Between the trimmed V and J ends, which lost 4 bases and 6 bases, there was a span of 10 bases. CDR3 bases: TGCGCCAGCAGCATGGACAGAAATGGCTACACCTTC. Its protein product is CASSMDRNGYTF.

In DNA, the CDR3 is TGTGCCAGCAGCGCAGACAGTTTTGGGGGCTACACCTTC. Its protein is CASSADSFGGYTF. This chain connects TRBV5-6 to TRBJ1-2; TRBD1 might be the D (5 bases). The CDR3 has 13 amino acids. Trimming shortened V by 4 bases and J by 8 bases, and 15 bases separated the two germline ends. Germline assignment: CDR1 SGHDT and CDR2 YYEEEE.

The chain links TRBV28 to TRBJ1-2; 9 bases match TRBD1. The CDR3 has 14 amino acids. Germline lookup yields CDR1 MDHEN and CDR2 SYDVKM. The trim removed 5 bases at V and 6 bases at J, leaving 7 bases unmatched. The CDR3 DNA follows: TGTGCCAGCAGTAGGGCCGGGACAGGGAATGGCTACACCTTC. Protein: CASSRAGTGNGYTF.

The rearrangement joins TRBV6-5 to TRBJ2-1, with a tentative D call TRBD2 (7 bases). This CDR3 has 14 amino acids. Germline CDR1 and CDR2: MNHEY and SVGAGI. Trimming shortened V by 0 bases and J by 6 bases, and 9 bases separated the two germline ends. The CDR3 nucleotides are TGTGCCAGCAGTTACTCTAGGGGGGGCAATGAGCAGTTCTTC. It yields the protein CASSYSRGGNEQFF.

This chain uses TRBV11-3 with TRBJ2-3; 7 positions agree with TRBD2. V was clipped by 1 base and J by 2 bases; unmatched bases: 9. Looked up from germline, CDR1 is SGHNT and CDR2 is YENEEA. The CDR3 totals 17 residues. The CDR3 DNA follows: TGTGCCAGCAGCTTAGGTTATGCGGGAGAAATCACAGATACGCAGTATTTT. It translates to CASSLGYAGEITDTQYF.

This chain connects TRBV5-4 to TRBJ1-3, with 8 bases identical to TRBD1. The length of the CDR3 is 15 residues. The ends lost 4 bases at V and 4 bases at J; junction bases unmatched: 7. CDR1 and CDR2 from the germline V gene are SGHNT and YYREEE (reference sequence). The CDR3 reads CASSRSGQGGNTIYF. The CDR3 bases are TGTGCCAGCAGCCGATCCGGACAGGGAGGAAACACCATATATTTT.

The genes are TRBV29-1 and TRBJ1-1; 9 nucleotides agree with TRBD1. The CDR3 spans 12 residues. Germline CDR1 and CDR2: SQVTM and ANQGSEA. With V trimmed by 6 bases and J by 6 bases, 5 bases remained unmatched. In DNA, the CDR3 is TGCAGCGTAGAGGGACAGGGCTCTGAAGCTTTCTTT. Protein: CSVEGQGSEAFF.

Remarks on this clone: Compared with germline, one end of the junction differs, possibly owing to a read error. The rearrangement links TRBV12-3 or TRBV12-4 to TRBJ2-5; weak D call: TRBD2 (5 bases). The CDR3 runs 13 residues. This CDR3 is CASSLKGVASLNF. The CDR3 nucleotides read TGTGCCAGCAGTTTGAAGGGAGTCGCTAGTCTGAACTTC.

The rearrangement joins TRBV5-1 to TRBJ2-7; possible D gene TRBD2, 6 bases. This CDR3 comprises 11 residues. With 7 bases removed from V and 3 bases from J, the gap between germline ends came to 8 bases. In germline, CDR1 is SGHRS, CDR2 YFSETQ. The CDR3 spells CASRLDYEQYF. As DNA, the CDR3 is TGCGCCAGCCGACTAGACTACGAGCAGTACTTC.

J is TRBJ2-1 and V is TRBV3-1 (or the pseudogene TRBV3-2); 11 positions agree with TRBD2. V lost 0 bases to trimming and J lost 9 bases; unmatched junction nucleotides: 4. CDR3 length: 15 residues. Germline CDR1 is LGHDT and CDR2 is YNNKEL (reference sequence). The CDR3 sequence: CASSQDSGREGEQFF. CDR3 DNA: TGTGCCAGCAGCCAAGATAGCGGGAGGGAGGGTGAGCAGTTCTTC.

This clone has more than one count but fewer than ten. The CDR3, as DNA: TGTGCCAGCAGCATCACAGGGAGCTCCACTGAAGCTTTCTTT. As protein: CASSITGSSTEAFF. The rearrangement links TRBV6-5 to TRBJ1-1; a possible D gene is TRBD1 (6 bases). Germline V gene lookup returns CDR1 MNHEY and CDR2 SVGAGI. V was shortened by 6 bases and J by 4 bases, with 15 bases between the two germline ends. The CDR3 consists of 14 residues.

The chain joins TRBV6-4 to TRBJ1-2; 7 nucleotides align to TRBD1. Germline V gene sequence: CDR1 MRHNA, CDR2 SNTAGT. There are 14 residues in the CDR3. J lost 4 bases, V lost 7 bases, and 9 bases had no gene match. The CDR3 nucleotides are TGTGCCAGCACCCGCGGACAGGCGCCCTATGGCTACACCTTC. It encodes CASTRGQAPYGYTF.

The chain recombines TRBV18 with TRBJ1-1; tentative D call: TRBD1 (6 bases). Germline V gene lookup returns CDR1 KGHSH and CDR2 LQKENI. The CDR3 totals 14 residues. V was trimmed by 3 bases and J by 0 bases, leaving 8 bases between them. In DNA form, the CDR3 reads TGTGCCAGCTCACCCGGACAGATGAACACTGAAGCTTTCTTT. Its translation: CASSPGQMNTEAFF.

The chain is built from TRBV11-3 and TRBJ1-1, with D possibly matching TRBD1 (6 bases). V was pared by 2 bases and J by 10 bases, with 11 bases between. Germline CDR1 SGHNT, CDR2 YENEEA. The CDR3 extends over 12 amino acids. The CDR3 spells CASSLRGIGAFF. For the CDR3, the DNA is TGTGCCAGCAGCTTAAGGGGGATTGGAGCTTTCTTT.

The chain uses TRBV24-1 and TRBJ2-3, with TRBD1 matching over 11 bases. V was pared by 4 bases and J by 3 bases, with 2 bases of the junction left unmatched. In germline, CDR1 is KGHDR, CDR2 SFDVKD. This CDR3 region has 15 residues. CDR3 DNA: TGTGCCACCAGTGAGCGGGACAGGGGGACAGATACGCAGTATTTT. This codes for CATSERDRGTDTQYF.

The chain carries TRBV5-1 and TRBJ2-5, with a tentative D call TRBD2 (6 bases). The CDR3 is 15 residues long. Germline lookup yields CDR1 SGHRS and CDR2 YFSETQ. Trimming pared 3 bases from V and 2 bases from J, leaving 14 bases between. This CDR3 is CASSYAPGDQETQYF. CDR3 DNA sequence: TGCGCCAGCAGCTACGCCCCGGGAGATCAAGAGACCCAGTACTTC. Full variable domain (outside the CDR3, taken from reference TRBV5-1 and TRBJ2-5): KAGVTQTPRYLIKTRGQQVTLSCSPISGHRSVSWYQQTPGQGLQFLFEYFSETQRNKGNFPGRFSGRQFSNSRSEMNVSTLELGDSALYLCASSYAPGDQETQYFGPGTRLLVL.

The chain is built from TRBV18 and TRBJ2-5, with TRBD2 identical over 8 bases. The junction had 11 bases not matched to a gene; V was cut back by 3 bases and J by 2 bases. CDR3 length equals 17 residues. From germline, CDR1 is KGHSH and CDR2 LQKENI. CDR3 coding DNA: TGTGCCAGCTCACCTACCCGGACACGGGGGGGACAAGAGACCCAGTACTTC. This encodes CASSPTRTRGGQETQYF.

The chain is built from TRBV10-3 and TRBJ1-6; the D gene is possibly TRBD1 (5 bases). Germline V lookup: CDR1 ENHRY, CDR2 SYGVKD. CDR3 length: 13 residues. V dropped 10 bases and J dropped 5 bases, with 12 bases sitting between them. The CDR3: CATRDSHNSPLHF. CDR3 DNA sequence: TGTGCCACCAGAGACAGTCATAATTCACCCCTCCACTTT.

The chain links TRBV5-6 to TRBJ2-7; D perhaps matches TRBD1 (6 bases). V lost 1 base, J lost 4 bases, and 15 bases lay in between. The germline gives CDR1 SGHDT, CDR2 YYEEEE. This CDR3 has 15 residues. Here the CDR3 DNA reads TGTGCCAGCAGCTTGAGCAGGGGACGGGTTTACGAGCAGTACTTC. Encoded protein: CASSLSRGRVYEQYF.

The chain uses TRBV9 and TRBJ2-1, with a weak D call TRBD2 (5 bases). The length of the CDR3 is 17 residues. Between the trimmed V and J ends, which lost 0 bases and 6 bases, there was a span of 19 bases. Germline assignment: CDR1 SGDLS and CDR2 YYNGEE. CDR3 sequence: CASSVEAKRRSGNEQFF. DNA for the CDR3: TGTGCCAGCAGCGTAGAAGCTAAGCGGAGGTCCGGCAATGAGCAGTTCTTC.

The chain employs TRBV7-7 and TRBJ2-7, with a tentative D call TRBD2 (6 bases). The CDR3 spans 14 residues. Trimming left V 0 bases short and J 4 bases short, with 10 bases between. Looked up from germline, CDR1 is SSHAT and CDR2 is FNYEAQ (reference sequence). In DNA, the CDR3 is TGTGCCAGCAGCTTAGCAGTCGGACTATACGAGCAGTACTTC. Translated, it gives CASSLAVGLYEQYF.